The sequence of this TCR beta chain was determined in a study of blood T cell repertoires in COVID-19. About the study: Acute and convalescent COVID-19 specimens originated in the United States, Italy and Spain. From T cells, B-cell-depleted T cells, or PBMCs came the material, which was cDNA or gDNA.

The CDR3 covers 14 residues. CDR1 and CDR2 from the germline V gene are LGHNA and YSLEER. The V end was cut by 1 base, the J end by 1 base, with 7 bases between. Measured with immunoSEQ multiplex PCR; TCRdb has only the in-frame clones, and not every one. The data contain 200,000 to 250,000 clones, about nine tenths of them singletons. Specimen: PBMCs or T cells enriched from blood (not recorded which). The TCR sequence derives from a woman aged 25 to 45 who had recovered from COVID-19. The V gene is TRBV4-3, the J gene TRBJ1-1; D remains unclear. Here the CDR3 DNA reads TGCGCCAGCAGCCAAGGCACAACGAACACTGAAGCTTTCTTT. Translated, it gives CASSQGTTNTEAFF.